A selection of T cell receptor beta chains follows, all from one sample in a study of response to subunit inactivated influenza vaccine. TCRdb re-called the RT-PCR reads through MiXCR, storing one row per CDR3 protein. This sample yields 530,000 or so distinct CDR3 sequences, of which around 11% are seen a single time; roughly a tenth belongs to the top ten. Sequenced material: PBMCs from blood, taken on the day of vaccination. The receptor source for this set is a man between 45 and 60 years old who received an inactivated influenza vaccine. CDR3s include the opening cysteine and the closing phenylalanine or tryptophan. The D gene is left open where the match is weak. Not every row has a clone size; where given, it reads once, few, many or a size class.

V gene: TRBV6-2/TRBV6-3; clone size: few; J gene: TRBJ2-7; CDR3 length: 12; D gene: NA; CDR3 DNA: TGTGCCAGCGCAACAGCGAGCCGGAAGCAGTACTTC; CDR3 protein: CASATASRKQYF
V gene: TRBV12-3/TRBV12-4; clone size: many; J gene: TRBJ2-4; CDR3 length: 16; D gene: NA; CDR3 DNA: TGTGCCAGCAGTCCACCAGGGGCCTTAGCCAAAAACATTCAGTACTTC; CDR3 protein: CASSPPGALAKNIQYF
V gene: TRBV7-6; clone size: NA; J gene: TRBJ2-2; CDR3 length: 18; D gene: TRBD2; CDR3 DNA: TGTGCCAGCAGCCCGCGTCTAGCGGGGGGGCTCGGGACCGGGGAGCTGTTTTTT; CDR3 protein: CASSPRLAGGLGTGELFF
V gene: TRBV7-8; clone size: many; J gene: TRBJ1-1; CDR3 length: 15; D gene: TRBD1; CDR3 DNA: TGTGCCAGCAGCAATCCCTACAGGGGGCGGACTGAAGCTTTCTTT; CDR3 protein: CASSNPYRGRTEAFF
V gene: TRBV11-2; clone size: NA; J gene: TRBJ2-7; CDR3 length: 15; D gene: NA; CDR3 DNA: TGTGCCAGCAGCCCGGAGGGGGGGCCCAAAGGGGAGCAGTACTTC; CDR3 protein: CASSPEGGPKGEQYF
V gene: TRBV24-1; clone size: NA; J gene: TRBJ2-2; CDR3 length: 17; D gene: TRBD2; CDR3 DNA: TGTGCCACCAGTGACCCCCCCGGGGGGGCAAACACCGGGGAGCTGTTTTTT; CDR3 protein: CATSDPPGGANTGELFF
V gene: TRBV6-2/TRBV6-3; clone size: few; J gene: TRBJ2-1; CDR3 length: 15; D gene: TRBD1; CDR3 DNA: TGTGCCAGCAGGATTGACAGGGTCAGCTACAATGAGCAGTTCTTC; CDR3 protein: CASRIDRVSYNEQFF
V gene: TRBV7-2; clone size: few; J gene: TRBJ2-2; CDR3 length: 16; D gene: TRBD1; CDR3 DNA: TGTGCCAGCAGCTCGCAGACAGGGTGGGACACCGGGGAGCTGTTTTTT; CDR3 protein: CASSSQTGWDTGELFF
V gene: TRBV13; clone size: NA; J gene: TRBJ2-3; CDR3 length: 17; D gene: TRBD2; CDR3 DNA: TGTGCCAGCAGCCACCGAGGGGCTAGCGGTAGCACAGATGCGCAGTATTTT; CDR3 protein: CASSHRGASGSTDAQYF
V gene: TRBV10-3; clone size: NA; J gene: TRBJ1-5; CDR3 length: 15; D gene: NA; CDR3 DNA: TGTGCCATCAGTGAGTCAATCTTCGGGGCTCAGCCCCAGCATTTT; CDR3 protein: CAISESIFGAQPQHF
V gene: TRBV5-1; clone size: many; J gene: TRBJ2-7; CDR3 length: 15; D gene: NA; CDR3 DNA: TGCGCCAGCAGCTTTGTCGGTGGGAGGCCCTACGAGCAGTACTTC; CDR3 protein: CASSFVGGRPYEQYF
V gene: TRBV24-1; clone size: NA; J gene: TRBJ1-5; CDR3 length: 16; D gene: NA; CDR3 DNA: TGTGCCACCAGTGAGTCCGGGACAAGCGACAATCAGCCCCAGCATTTT; CDR3 protein: CATSESGTSDNQPQHF
V gene: TRBV6-2/TRBV6-3; clone size: many; J gene: TRBJ2-7; CDR3 length: 16; D gene: TRBD2; CDR3 DNA: TGTGCCAGCAGCCGACGACTAGCGGGGAGTATCTACGAGCAGTACTTC; CDR3 protein: CASSRRLAGSIYEQYF
V gene: TRBV6-4; clone size: NA; J gene: TRBJ2-3; CDR3 length: 17; D gene: NA; CDR3 DNA: TGTGCCAGCAGTGAAGGGGGATTCGTCCTGAACACAGATACGCAGTATTTT; CDR3 protein: CASSEGGFVLNTDTQYF
V gene: TRBV10-3; clone size: few; J gene: TRBJ2-2; CDR3 length: 15; D gene: TRBD2; CDR3 DNA: TGTGCCACCGGGACGGGACTAGCTACAACCGGGGAGCTGTTTTTT; CDR3 protein: CATGTGLATTGELFF
V gene: TRBV6-5; clone size: few; J gene: TRBJ1-5; CDR3 length: 14; D gene: NA; CDR3 DNA: TGTGCCAGCAGTTACTCGGGCCGGGATCAGCCCCAGCATTTT; CDR3 protein: CASSYSGRDQPQHF
V gene: TRBV20-1; clone size: few; J gene: TRBJ2-1; CDR3 length: 12; D gene: NA; CDR3 DNA: TGCAGTGCTAGACGGGGCCGCCATGAGCAGTTCTTC; CDR3 protein: CSARRGRHEQFF
V gene: TRBV27; clone size: NA; J gene: TRBJ2-7; CDR3 length: 20; D gene: TRBD1; CDR3 DNA: TGTGCCAGCAGGGTATACCGCCCCACTTTGCCGGGACAGATCTCCTACGAGCAGTACTTC; CDR3 protein: CASRVYRPTLPGQISYEQYF
V gene: TRBV5-1; clone size: many; J gene: TRBJ2-1; CDR3 length: 15; D gene: TRBD2; CDR3 DNA: TGCGCCAGCAGCCAGGGACTAGCGGGAGCCAATGAGCAGTTCTTC; CDR3 protein: CASSQGLAGANEQFF
V gene: TRBV5-1; clone size: few; J gene: TRBJ2-3; CDR3 length: 17; D gene: NA; CDR3 DNA: TGCGCCAGCAGCTCCTTCGTTACGGGGGAGGACAGGCATACGCAGTATTTT; CDR3 protein: CASSSFVTGEDRHTQYF
V gene: TRBV7-8; clone size: few; J gene: TRBJ1-2; CDR3 length: 14; D gene: NA; CDR3 DNA: TGTGCCAGCAGCGCCCTGGACAGAGGCTATGGCTACACCTTC; CDR3 protein: CASSALDRGYGYTF
V gene: TRBV5-6; clone size: NA; J gene: TRBJ2-1; CDR3 length: 16; D gene: NA; CDR3 DNA: TGTGCCAGCAGCTTGGCCGTCTCAGGAACCTACAATGAGCAGTTCTTC; CDR3 protein: CASSLAVSGTYNEQFF
V gene: TRBV6-4; clone size: few; J gene: TRBJ2-7; CDR3 length: 13; D gene: NA; CDR3 DNA: TGTGCCTCCATTTGGTCTCTCCCCTACGAGCAGTACTTC; CDR3 protein: CASIWSLPYEQYF
V gene: TRBV5-6; clone size: NA; J gene: TRBJ2-7; CDR3 length: 14; D gene: TRBD1; CDR3 DNA: TGTGCCAGCAGCTCCTTGGGACAGGAGTACGAGCAGTACTTC; CDR3 protein: CASSSLGQEYEQYF
V gene: TRBV6-1; clone size: NA; J gene: TRBJ1-2; CDR3 length: 13; D gene: TRBD1; CDR3 DNA: TGTGCCAGCAGATTTACAGGGGGCCGGGGCTACACCTTC; CDR3 protein: CASRFTGGRGYTF
V gene: TRBV29-1; clone size: NA; J gene: TRBJ2-3; CDR3 length: 16; D gene: TRBD2; CDR3 DNA: TGCAGCGTTGAAGAGGGACTAGCGGGAGCATCAGATACGCAGTATTTT; CDR3 protein: CSVEEGLAGASDTQYF
V gene: TRBV12-3/TRBV12-4; clone size: many; J gene: TRBJ2-1; CDR3 length: 14; D gene: TRBD2; CDR3 DNA: TGTGCCAGCAACAGACTAGCGGGGTACAATGAGCAGTTCTTC; CDR3 protein: CASNRLAGYNEQFF
V gene: TRBV28; clone size: few; J gene: TRBJ2-2; CDR3 length: 16; D gene: NA; CDR3 DNA: TGTGCCAGCAAAGATCTAGCGCGCGCGAACACCGGGGAGCTGTTTTTT; CDR3 protein: CASKDLARANTGELFF
V gene: TRBV25-1; clone size: few; J gene: TRBJ1-2; CDR3 length: 11; D gene: NA; CDR3 DNA: TGTGCCAGCAGTGGAGGGTTTGGCTACACCTTC; CDR3 protein: CASSGGFGYTF
V gene: TRBV7-9; clone size: NA; J gene: TRBJ2-4; CDR3 length: 15; D gene: NA; CDR3 DNA: TGTGCCAGCAGCTTAGGTGGAGTGGTAGGAGGGGTTCAGTACTTC; CDR3 protein: CASSLGGVVGGVQYF
V gene: TRBV24-1; clone size: few; J gene: TRBJ1-2; CDR3 length: 13; D gene: NA; CDR3 DNA: TGTGCCACCAGTGAACCCACAGGTACCGGCTACACCTTC; CDR3 protein: CATSEPTGTGYTF
V gene: TRBV12-3/TRBV12-4; clone size: NA; J gene: TRBJ1-5; CDR3 length: 14; D gene: TRBD1; CDR3 DNA: TGTGCCAGCAGATTACAGGGGGCTGGTCAGCCCCAGCATTTT; CDR3 protein: CASRLQGAGQPQHF
V gene: TRBV27; clone size: NA; J gene: TRBJ2-1; CDR3 length: 14; D gene: TRBD2; CDR3 DNA: TGTGCCAGCACCTCCCTACTAGCGGTTGGGGAGCAGTTCTTC; CDR3 protein: CASTSLLAVGEQFF
V gene: TRBV5-1; clone size: many; J gene: TRBJ2-1; CDR3 length: 11; D gene: NA; CDR3 DNA: TGCGCCAGCAGCTTGGCCCTCGAGCAGTTCTTC; CDR3 protein: CASSLALEQFF
V gene: TRBV4-1; clone size: NA; J gene: TRBJ2-5; CDR3 length: 20; D gene: NA; CDR3 DNA: TGCGCCAGCAGCCAAGTTGGTCTCGGGTTTGCTCGCTTAGGGCAAGAGACCCAGTACTTC; CDR3 protein: CASSQVGLGFARLGQETQYF
V gene: TRBV7-2; clone size: NA; J gene: TRBJ2-7; CDR3 length: 13; D gene: NA; CDR3 DNA: TGTGCCAGCAGCTTAGGATTTGCCTACGAGCAGTACTTC; CDR3 protein: CASSLGFAYEQYF
V gene: TRBV12-3/TRBV12-4; clone size: NA; J gene: TRBJ1-5; CDR3 length: 18; D gene: TRBD1; CDR3 DNA: TGTGCCAGCAGTTTAGAACGGGACAGTGAGGTTAGCAATCAGCCCCAGCATTTT; CDR3 protein: CASSLERDSEVSNQPQHF
V gene: TRBV7-3; clone size: many; J gene: TRBJ2-3; CDR3 length: 15; D gene: TRBD2; CDR3 DNA: TGTGCCAGCAGCTCCCAAGCGGGAGACACAGATACGCAGTATTTT; CDR3 protein: CASSSQAGDTDTQYF
V gene: TRBV7-2; clone size: NA; J gene: TRBJ2-7; CDR3 length: 15; D gene: TRBD2; CDR3 DNA: TGTGCCAGCAGCTTAGAGTGGGGGGGCTCCTACGAGCAGTACTTC; CDR3 protein: CASSLEWGGSYEQYF
V gene: TRBV12-3/TRBV12-4; clone size: NA; J gene: TRBJ1-5; CDR3 length: 15; D gene: TRBD1; CDR3 DNA: TGTGCCAGTGGGGGAGTGGGACAGGGGTATCAGCCCCAGCATTTT; CDR3 protein: CASGGVGQGYQPQHF